Each of the 21 T cell receptor beta chains below was sequenced from the same sample in a study of Ad26.COV2.S vaccination and SARS-CoV-2 variants (dated by TCRdb to the early 2020s). Receptor amplification or capture employed the immunoSEQ multiplex PCR assay. As stored in TCRdb, this immuneACCESS dataset retains in-frame rearrangements with V and J assigned. A fraction of the clones does not appear; measured against another copy, unresolved V genes explain less than half of the discrepancy, and the remainder lacks a known reason. This sample comprises 350,000 to 450,000 clones, roughly 91% of them detected only once. The ten largest clones add up to roughly 3.2% of the sample. The meaning of the sample's treatment or condition label: roughly 20 received Ad26.COV2.S at low or high dose, single or two shots; five or six received placebo; per-sample allocation not given. Repertoires of vaccine and placebo recipients were sequenced from samples taken on day 63 after the first injection.

The source was peripheral blood, collected in a trial of Ad26.COV2.S vaccine versus placebo. The receptor source for this set is a person aged 18 to 65 who received the Ad26.COV2.S COVID-19 vaccine or a placebo.

CDR3: CASSPVGGGGETQYF. CDR3 nucleotide sequence: TGTGCCAGCAGCCCCGTGGGGGGGGGCGGGGAGACCCAGTACTTC. The chain employs TRBV5-4 and TRBJ2-5, with D possibly being TRBD2 (7 bases). This CDR3 is 15 amino acids long. Trimming left V 4 bases short and J 5 bases short, with 18 bases between. Germline CDR1 SGHNT, CDR2 YYREEE (reference sequence).

The rearrangement links TRBV7-3 to TRBJ2-3, with 7 bases that match TRBD1. The V gene end was trimmed by 5 bases and the J gene end by 6 bases; junction bases not matched to a gene: 8. The CDR3 has 14 residues. Germline CDR1 SGHTA, CDR2 FQGTGA. As DNA, the CDR3 is TGTGCCAGCAGCCCCGGGGACAGAGGGGATACGCAGTATTTT. Residues: CASSPGDRGDTQYF. The whole variable domain, filled in from reference TRBV7-3 and TRBJ2-3, reads GAGVSQTPSNKVTEKGKYVELRCDPISGHTALYWYRQSLGQGPEFLIYFQGTGAADDSGLPNDRFFAVRPEGSVSTLKIQRTERGDSAVYLCASSPGDRGDTQYFGPGTRLTVL.

This clone came up a few times. The gene calls are TRBV5-6 and TRBJ1-6; perhaps TRBD1 as D (5 bases). The CDR3 covers 12 residues. V lost 8 bases to trimming and J lost 12 bases, with 15 bases between them. Germline V gives CDR1 SGHDT, CDR2 YYEEEE. The DNA of the CDR3 is TGTGCCAGTCGGGGGGAGCTGGGACCCCTCCACTTT. Translation gives CASRGELGPLHF.

This chain links TRBV30 with TRBJ2-7, with D possibly matching TRBD1 (5 bases). CDR3 size: 12 residues. Germline loops: CDR1 GTSNPN, CDR2 SVGIG (reference sequence). Between the trimmed V and J ends, which lost 2 bases and 6 bases, there was a span of 11 bases. The CDR3, as DNA: TGTGCCTGGAGTCCCTTTAGGGGCGAGCAGTACTTC. It specifies CAWSPFRGEQYF.

CDR3 region: CASSQGPPRTSGGVMILLFF. As DNA, the CDR3 is TGTGCCAGCAGCCAAGGCCCACCGCGGACTAGCGGGGGGGTGATGATTTTGCTGTTTTTT. The chain employs TRBV4-2 and TRBJ2-2, with TRBD2 identical over 15 bases. After removal of 1 base from V and 13 bases from J, the junction contained 19 bases not matched to a gene. Looked up from germline, CDR1 is LGHNA and CDR2 is YNFKEQ. The CDR3 totals 20 residues.

This clone was observed a single time. This chain connects TRBV9 to TRBJ1-3; no clear D gene. CDR1 and CDR2 from the germline V gene are SGDLS and YYNGEE. V shed 0 bases and J shed 0 bases, with 10 bases lying between them. The CDR3 covers 16 residues. CDR3 region: CASSVGFHGSGNTIYF. Here the CDR3 DNA reads TGTGCCAGCAGCGTAGGGTTTCATGGCTCTGGAAACACCATATATTTT.

The gene calls are TRBV11-2 and TRBJ1-4, with a weak D call TRBD1 (5 bases). V lost 5 bases and J lost 7, with 14 bases in between. Germline V gives CDR1 SGHAT, CDR2 FQNNGV. The CDR3 is 14 amino acids. Written as DNA, the CDR3 is TGTGCCAGCAGCGCCTCCGGGACGGCTGAAAAACTGTTTTTT. Its protein product is CASSASGTAEKLFF.

The chain carries TRBV3-1 (or the pseudogene TRBV3-2) and TRBJ1-2, with 7 positions matching TRBD1. The CDR3 runs to 15 residues. Germline assignment: CDR1 LGHDT and CDR2 YNNKEL (reference sequence). V shed 0 bases, J shed 7 bases, and the junction held 8 bases outside the gene matches. CDR3 sequence: CASSQEDRKTAGYTF. The CDR3 nucleotides read TGTGCCAGCAGCCAAGAGGACAGGAAAACGGCTGGCTACACCTTC.

CDR3 sequence (DNA): TGTGCCTCGTCGAACGTGCTCTACGAGCAGTACTTC. Protein sequence: CASSNVLYEQYF. The chain combines TRBV30 with TRBJ2-7, with no clear D. Trimming removed 7 bases at V and 3 bases at J, with 13 bases between. CDR1 is GTSNPN and CDR2 is SVGIG in the germline V gene (reference sequence). This CDR3 contains 12 residues.

This clone was observed once. The V gene is TRBV4-1, the J gene TRBJ2-5; D tentatively reads TRBD1 or TRBD2 (5 bases each). The V gene's germline CDR1 is MGHRA and CDR2 YSYEKL. The CDR3 covers 16 residues. Between the trimmed V and J ends, which lost 1 base and 4 bases, there was a span of 16 bases. Written as DNA, the CDR3 is TGCGCCAGCAGCCAAGGCCCGGGACCTTCGGGAGAGACCCAGTACTTC. This sequence encodes CASSQGPGPSGETQYF.

The chain is built from TRBV19 and TRBJ2-5; 8 bases are a match to TRBD2. Trimming at V came to 5 bases and at J to 0 bases, leaving 8 bases not matched to a gene. The CDR3 is 16 amino acids. CDR1 and CDR2 (germline): LNHDA, SQIVND (reference sequence). The CDR3 DNA sequence: TGTGCCAGTAGTTGGGACGCGGGGGGAAACCAAGAGACCCAGTACTTC. Amino acid sequence: CASSWDAGGNQETQYF.

The V and J genes are TRBV30 and TRBJ1-2, with a tentative D call TRBD1 (5 bases). Germline values: CDR1 GTSNPN, CDR2 SVGIG (reference sequence). V was cut by 2 bases and J by 8 bases, with 18 bases left in between. This CDR3 has 14 amino acids. The CDR3 reads CAWSRGPNYRGYTF. CDR3 nucleotide sequence: TGTGCCTGGAGTAGGGGCCCGAACTACAGGGGCTACACCTTC.

CDR3 coding DNA: TGTGCCAGCAGCTCCCGGGGCGGGGCCCAGGGAGAGACCCAGTACTTC. Translating it yields CASSSRGGAQGETQYF. The V gene is TRBV11-2, the J gene TRBJ2-5; the D gene is possibly TRBD2 (6 bases). Germline CDR1 and CDR2: SGHAT and FQNNGV. The V and J ends lost 4 bases and 4 bases respectively, with 19 bases between them. The CDR3 has 16 amino acids.

The V gene is TRBV19, the J gene TRBJ1-2; no firm D call. Germline values: CDR1 LNHDA, CDR2 SQIVND (reference sequence). CDR3 length: 14 amino acids. Trimming took 3 bases from V and 2 from J, leaving 10 bases between them. In DNA, the CDR3 is TGTGCCAGTAGTATGACGGAGGGAAACTATGGCTACACCTTC. This translates into CASSMTEGNYGYTF.

The rearrangement uses TRBV2 and TRBJ2-3; TRBD2 aligns across 11 bases. The CDR3 runs 15 residues. The V gene's germline CDR1 is SNHLY and CDR2 FYNNEI. The trim removed 2 bases at V and 4 bases at J, leaving 2 bases unmatched. This chain's CDR3 is CASSETSGGSDTQYF. The CDR3 DNA is TGTGCCAGCAGTGAAACTAGCGGGGGATCAGATACGCAGTATTTT.

The rearrangement links TRBV3-1 (or the pseudogene TRBV3-2) to TRBJ2-1; 12 bases line up with TRBD2. V lost 4 bases, J lost 6 bases, and 10 bases stayed unmatched. The CDR3 spans 17 residues. Germline assignment: CDR1 LGHDT and CDR2 YNNKEL (reference sequence). The CDR3 DNA is TGTGCCAGCAGCCCTAGCGGGGGGGCCGTCTACGGCAATGAGCAGTTCTTC. Amino acids: CASSPSGGAVYGNEQFF.

The rearrangement joins TRBV11-3 to TRBJ2-1, with D perhaps matching TRBD2 (6 bases). The V end lost 1 base, the J end lost 6 bases, and 10 bases lay between the germline ends. Germline V gene sequence: CDR1 SGHNT, CDR2 YENEEA. There are 14 residues in the CDR3. In DNA form, the CDR3 reads TGTGCCAGCAGCTTAGGGGACGGGGGCAATGAGCAGTTCTTC. This gives the protein CASSLGDGGNEQFF.

The chain has TRBV30 and TRBJ1-1; the D is unclear. CDR3 length: 12 residues. Germline CDR1 is GTSNPN and CDR2 is SVGIG (reference sequence). The V end lost 0 bases, the J end lost 10 bases, and 12 bases lay between the germline ends. DNA for the CDR3: TGTGCCTGGAGTGTACTAAATATGCCAGCTTTCTTT. This translates into CAWSVLNMPAFF. The full variable domain, its missing parts supplied by reference TRBV30 and TRBJ1-1, is SQTIHQWPATLVQPVGSPLSLECTVEGTSNPNLYWYRQAAGRGLQLLFYSVGIGQISSEVPQNLSASRPQDRQFILSSKKLLLSDSGFYLCAWSVLNMPAFFGQGTRLTVV.

The genes are TRBV6-5 and TRBJ1-1; the match to TRBD1 covers 9 bases. Unmatched junction bases numbered 6, after V lost 5 bases and J lost 11 bases. The CDR3 is made up of 12 amino acids. The germline gives CDR1 MNHEY, CDR2 SVGAGI. The CDR3 loop reads CASSPDRGKAFF. CDR3 DNA sequence: TGTGCCAGCAGTCCCGACAGGGGGAAGGCTTTCTTT.

The V gene is TRBV15, the J gene TRBJ1-1; no firm D call. Germline-derived CDR1 and CDR2 are LNHNV and YYDKDF (reference sequence). Trimming cost V 1 base and J 3 bases, with 9 bases left between them. The CDR3 has 14 residues. CDR3 DNA sequence: TGTGCCACCAGCAGAGTATTCGGAGACACTGAAGCTTTCTTT. Protein sequence: CATSRVFGDTEAFF.

V is TRBV7-9 and J is TRBJ2-2; 9 bases agree with TRBD1. The germline gives CDR1 SEHNR, CDR2 FQNEAQ (reference sequence). V gave up 5 bases and J gave up 4 bases; unmatched junction bases: 8. CDR3 length equals 16 residues. The CDR3 DNA is TGTGCCAGCAGCCCTATACAGGGGGCGACCACCGGGGAGCTGTTTTTT. This translates into CASSPIQGATTGELFF.